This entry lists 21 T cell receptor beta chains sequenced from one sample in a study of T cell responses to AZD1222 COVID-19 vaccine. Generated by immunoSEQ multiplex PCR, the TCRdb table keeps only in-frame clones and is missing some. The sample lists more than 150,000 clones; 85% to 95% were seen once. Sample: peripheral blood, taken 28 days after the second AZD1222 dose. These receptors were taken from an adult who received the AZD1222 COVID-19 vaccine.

CDR3 sequence (DNA): TGTGCCAGCAGTTACTCACGGACAGCCCCAGCTTTCTTT. This translates into CASSYSRTAPAFF. The V call is TRBV6-5, the J call TRBJ1-1; D possibly corresponds to TRBD1 (6 bases). Per the germline V gene, CDR1 is MNHEY and CDR2 is SVGAGI. The CDR3 covers 13 residues. V lost 0 bases and J lost 10, with 12 bases in between.

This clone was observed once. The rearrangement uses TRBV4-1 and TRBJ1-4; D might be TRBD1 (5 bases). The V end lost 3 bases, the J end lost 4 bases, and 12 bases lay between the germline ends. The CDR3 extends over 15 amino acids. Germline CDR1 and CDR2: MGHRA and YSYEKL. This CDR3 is CASSHPVRGNEKLFF. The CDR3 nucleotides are TGCGCCAGCAGCCACCCTGTAAGGGGTAATGAAAAACTGTTTTTT.

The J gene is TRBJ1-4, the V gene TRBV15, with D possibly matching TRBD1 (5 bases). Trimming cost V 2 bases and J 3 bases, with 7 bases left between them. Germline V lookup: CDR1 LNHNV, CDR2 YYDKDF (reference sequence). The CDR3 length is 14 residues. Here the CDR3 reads CATSRQGANEKLFF. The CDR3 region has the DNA TGTGCCACCAGCAGACAGGGAGCTAATGAAAAACTGTTTTTT.

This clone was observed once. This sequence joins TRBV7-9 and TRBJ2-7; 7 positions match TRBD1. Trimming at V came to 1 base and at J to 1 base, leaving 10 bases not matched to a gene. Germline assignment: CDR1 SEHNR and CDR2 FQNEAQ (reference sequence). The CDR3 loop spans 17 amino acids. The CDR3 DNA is TGTGCCAGCAGCTTAGGACAGGGAGCAAGCACATCCTACGAGCAGTACTTC. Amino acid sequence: CASSLGQGASTSYEQYF.

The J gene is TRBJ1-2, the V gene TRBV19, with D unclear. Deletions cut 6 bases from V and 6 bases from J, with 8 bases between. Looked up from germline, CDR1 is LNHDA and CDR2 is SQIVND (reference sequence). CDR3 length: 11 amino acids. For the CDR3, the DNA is TGTGCCAGTAGAAGGGATGATGGCTACACCTTC. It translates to CASRRDDGYTF.

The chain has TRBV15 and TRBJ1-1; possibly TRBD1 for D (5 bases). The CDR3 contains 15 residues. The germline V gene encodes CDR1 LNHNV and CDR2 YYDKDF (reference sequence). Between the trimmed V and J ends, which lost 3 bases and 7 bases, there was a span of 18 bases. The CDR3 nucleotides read TGTGCCACCAGCAGGCAGAACCTCATGGGGGGTGAAGCTTTCTTT. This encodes CATSRQNLMGGEAFF.

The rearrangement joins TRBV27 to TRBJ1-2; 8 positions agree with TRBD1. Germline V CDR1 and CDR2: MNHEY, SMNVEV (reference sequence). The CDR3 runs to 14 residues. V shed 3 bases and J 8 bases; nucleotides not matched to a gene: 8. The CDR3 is CASSFTRTGNGYTF. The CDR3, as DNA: TGTGCCAGCAGTTTCACCCGGACAGGGAACGGCTACACCTTC.

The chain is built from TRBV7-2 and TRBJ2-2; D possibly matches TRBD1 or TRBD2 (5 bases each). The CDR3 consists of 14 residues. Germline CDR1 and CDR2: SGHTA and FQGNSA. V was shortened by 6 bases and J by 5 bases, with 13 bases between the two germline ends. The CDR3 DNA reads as TGTGCCAGCAGGGCTAGCAGGGAAACCGGGGAGCTGTTTTTT. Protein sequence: CASRASRETGELFF. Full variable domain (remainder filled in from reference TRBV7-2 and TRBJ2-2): GAGVSQSPSNKVTEKGKDVELRCDPISGHTALYWYRQSLGQGLEFLIYFQGNSAPDKSGLPSDRFSAERTGGSVSTLTIQRTQQEDSAVYLCASRASRETGELFFGEGSRLTVL.

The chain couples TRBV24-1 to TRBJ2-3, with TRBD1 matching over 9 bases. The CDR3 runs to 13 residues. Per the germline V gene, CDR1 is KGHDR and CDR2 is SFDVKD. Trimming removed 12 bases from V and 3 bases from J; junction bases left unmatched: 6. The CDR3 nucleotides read TGTGCCTCATCCGGGACAGGGACAGATACGCAGTATTTT. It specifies CASSGTGTDTQYF.

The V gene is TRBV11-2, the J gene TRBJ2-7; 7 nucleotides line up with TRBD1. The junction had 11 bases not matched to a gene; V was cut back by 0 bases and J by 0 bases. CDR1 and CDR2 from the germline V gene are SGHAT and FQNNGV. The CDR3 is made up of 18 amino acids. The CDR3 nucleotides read TGTGCCAGCAGCTTAGACCCATTCCAACAGGGGACCTCCTACGAGCAGTACTTC. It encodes CASSLDPFQQGTSYEQYF.

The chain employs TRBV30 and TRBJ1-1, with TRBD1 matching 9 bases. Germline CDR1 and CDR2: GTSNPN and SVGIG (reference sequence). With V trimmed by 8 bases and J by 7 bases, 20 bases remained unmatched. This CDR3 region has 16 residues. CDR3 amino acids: CAGWDRASSSNYEAFF. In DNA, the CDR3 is TGTGCCGGATGGGACAGGGCCAGTTCGTCAAACTATGAAGCTTTCTTT.

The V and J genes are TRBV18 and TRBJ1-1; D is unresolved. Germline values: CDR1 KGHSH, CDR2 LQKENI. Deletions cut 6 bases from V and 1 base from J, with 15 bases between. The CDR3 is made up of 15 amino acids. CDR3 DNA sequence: TGTGCCAGCTCCGCCTCGACAAGGAGGAACACTGAAGCTTTCTTT. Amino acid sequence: CASSASTRRNTEAFF.

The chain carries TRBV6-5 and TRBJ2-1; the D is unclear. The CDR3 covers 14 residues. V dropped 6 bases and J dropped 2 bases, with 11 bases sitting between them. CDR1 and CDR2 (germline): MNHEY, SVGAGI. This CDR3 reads CASRWGIPYNEQFF. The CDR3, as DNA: TGTGCCAGCAGATGGGGTATCCCCTACAATGAGCAGTTCTTC.

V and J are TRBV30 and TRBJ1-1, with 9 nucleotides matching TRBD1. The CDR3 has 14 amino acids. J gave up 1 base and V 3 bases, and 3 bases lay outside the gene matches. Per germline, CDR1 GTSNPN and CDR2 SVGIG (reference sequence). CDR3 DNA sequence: TGTGCCTGGAGCCGGGGACAGGGGAACACTGAAGCTTTCTTT. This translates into CAWSRGQGNTEAFF.

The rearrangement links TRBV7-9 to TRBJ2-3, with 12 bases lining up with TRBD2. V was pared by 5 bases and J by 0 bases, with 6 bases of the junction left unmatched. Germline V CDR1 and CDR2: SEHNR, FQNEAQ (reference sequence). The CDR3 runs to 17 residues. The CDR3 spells CASSHTSGGISTDTQYF. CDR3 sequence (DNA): TGTGCCAGCAGCCACACTAGCGGGGGGATAAGCACAGATACGCAGTATTTT.

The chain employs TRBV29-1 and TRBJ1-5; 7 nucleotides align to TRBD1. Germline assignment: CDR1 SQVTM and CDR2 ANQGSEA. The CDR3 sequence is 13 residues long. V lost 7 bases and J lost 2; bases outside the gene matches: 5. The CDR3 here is CSAGGGGNQPQHF. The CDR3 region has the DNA TGCAGCGCCGGAGGGGGCGGCAATCAGCCCCAGCATTTT.

The CDR3 DNA follows: TGTGCCAGCAGTTTTTTTGGGGGCACTGAAGCTTTCTTT. Amino acid sequence: CASSFFGGTEAFF. V and J are TRBV12-3 or TRBV12-4 and TRBJ1-1, with a weak D call TRBD1 (5 bases). Trimming took off 3 bases at V and 4 bases at J, with 9 bases between the two ends. The length of the CDR3 is 13 residues.

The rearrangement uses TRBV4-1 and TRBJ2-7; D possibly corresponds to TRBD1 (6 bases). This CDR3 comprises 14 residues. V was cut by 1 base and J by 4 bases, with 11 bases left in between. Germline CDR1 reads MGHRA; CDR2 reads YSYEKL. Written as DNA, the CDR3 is TGCGCCAGCAGCCAAGGACAGGTGCCATACGAGCAGTACTTC. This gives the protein CASSQGQVPYEQYF.

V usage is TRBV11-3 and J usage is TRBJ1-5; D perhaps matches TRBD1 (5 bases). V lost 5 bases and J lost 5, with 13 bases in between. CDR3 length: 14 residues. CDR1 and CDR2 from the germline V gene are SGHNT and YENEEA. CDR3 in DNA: TGTGCCAGCAGCCCGGGACCCCGGGATCAGCCCCAGCATTTT. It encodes CASSPGPRDQPQHF.

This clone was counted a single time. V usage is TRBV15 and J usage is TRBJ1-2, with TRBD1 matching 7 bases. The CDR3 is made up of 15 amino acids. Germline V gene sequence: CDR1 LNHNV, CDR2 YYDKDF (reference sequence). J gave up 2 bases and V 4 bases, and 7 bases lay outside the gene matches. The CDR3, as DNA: TGTGCCACCAGCACCAGGGACAGACCCAACTATGGCTACACCTTC. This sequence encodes CATSTRDRPNYGYTF.

CDR3 nucleotide sequence: TGTGCCAGCAGTTCAATACTGGTGGCAGGATCACCCCTCCACTTT. Protein product: CASSSILVAGSPLHF. The chain employs TRBV27 and TRBJ1-6; D uncertain. The CDR3 loop spans 15 amino acids. Trimming shortened V by 4 bases and J by 10 bases, and 17 bases separated the two germline ends. CDR1 MNHEY and CDR2 SMNVEV come from the germline V gene (reference sequence).